This record looks at one T cell receptor beta chain sequence and its context. Its antigen is not known. CDR1 SGDLS and CDR2 YYNGEE come from the germline V gene. The CDR3 length is 14 residues. V was pared by 0 bases and J by 11 bases, with 12 bases between. Use of 60 Vbeta and 13 Jbeta primers characterized the PCR. Here immunoSEQ multiplex PCR was the method, and the copy in TCRdb shows in-frame clones only, minus some. This listing includes about 35,000 clones. The sample originates from a study of cytomegalovirus exposure and HLA in healthy donors. The wider study: Within the Caucasian-associated ancestry cluster were around 80% of the 398 genotyped donors.

Whole-study findings and limits: TCR sequences were mostly rare, though some public TCRs occurred in many donors. Most TCR beta V segments were productive about 87% or about 30% of the time in an earlier analysis. Reports indicate that TCR beta sequences accurately predicted the HLA-A and HLA-B alleles of most subjects.

Sample: PBMCs. The chain recombines TRBV9 with TRBJ2-6; possibly TRBD2 for D (6 bases). This sequence originates from a middle-aged man in good health and CMV-seronegative. CDR3 sequence: CASSVDGGSDVLTF. CDR3 sequence (DNA): TGTGCCAGCAGCGTAGATGGAGGGTCCGACGTCCTGACTTTC.